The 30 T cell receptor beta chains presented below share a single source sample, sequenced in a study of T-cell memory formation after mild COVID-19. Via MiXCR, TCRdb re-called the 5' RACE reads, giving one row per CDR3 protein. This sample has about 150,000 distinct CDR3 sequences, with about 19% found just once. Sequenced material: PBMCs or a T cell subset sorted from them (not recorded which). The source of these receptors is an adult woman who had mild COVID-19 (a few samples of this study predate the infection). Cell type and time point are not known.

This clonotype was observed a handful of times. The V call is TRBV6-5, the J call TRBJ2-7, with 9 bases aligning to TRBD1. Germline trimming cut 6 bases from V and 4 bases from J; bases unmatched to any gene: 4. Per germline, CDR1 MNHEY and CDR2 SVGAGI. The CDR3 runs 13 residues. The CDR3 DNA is TGTGCCAGCAGGACAGGGGGAGGATACGAGCAGTACTTC. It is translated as CASRTGGGYEQYF.

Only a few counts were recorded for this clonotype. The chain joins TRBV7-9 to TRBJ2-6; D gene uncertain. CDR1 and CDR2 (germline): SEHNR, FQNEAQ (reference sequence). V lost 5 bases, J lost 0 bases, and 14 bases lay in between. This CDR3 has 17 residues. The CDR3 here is CASSTLRSISGANVLTF. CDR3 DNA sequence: TGTGCCAGCAGCACGCTTAGGTCCATCTCTGGGGCCAACGTCCTGACTTTC.

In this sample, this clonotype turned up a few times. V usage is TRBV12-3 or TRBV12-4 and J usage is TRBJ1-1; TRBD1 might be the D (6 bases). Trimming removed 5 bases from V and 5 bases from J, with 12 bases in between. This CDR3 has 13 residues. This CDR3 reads CASSTRGNTEAFF. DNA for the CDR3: TGTGCCAGCAGTACCAGGGGTAATACTGAAGCTTTCTTT.

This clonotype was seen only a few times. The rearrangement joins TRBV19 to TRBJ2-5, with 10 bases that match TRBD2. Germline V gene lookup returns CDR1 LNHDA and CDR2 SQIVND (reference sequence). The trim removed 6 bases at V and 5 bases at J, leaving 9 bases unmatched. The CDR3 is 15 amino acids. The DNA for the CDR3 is TGTGCCAGTAGGCTCAGTGGGACTAGCGTTGAGACCCAGTACTTC. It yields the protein CASRLSGTSVETQYF. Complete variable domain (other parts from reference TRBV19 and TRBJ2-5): DGGITQSPKYLFRKEGQNVTLSCEQNLNHDAMYWYRQDPGQGLRLIYYSQIVNDFQKGDIAEGYSVSREKKESFPLTVTSAQKNPTAFYLCASRLSGTSVETQYFGPGTRLLVL.

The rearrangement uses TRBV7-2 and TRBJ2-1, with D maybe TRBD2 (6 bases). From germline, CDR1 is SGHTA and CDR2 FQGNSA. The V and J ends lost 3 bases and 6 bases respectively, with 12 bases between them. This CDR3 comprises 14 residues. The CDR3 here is CASSLRRGGNEQFF. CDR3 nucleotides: TGTGCCAGCAGCTTGCGACGGGGAGGCAATGAGCAGTTCTTC.

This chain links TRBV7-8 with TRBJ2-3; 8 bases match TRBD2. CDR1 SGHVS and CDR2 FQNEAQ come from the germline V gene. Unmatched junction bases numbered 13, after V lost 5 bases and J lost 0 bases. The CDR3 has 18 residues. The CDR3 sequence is CASSPMGLAGASTDTQYF. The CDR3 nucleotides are TGTGCCAGCAGCCCAATGGGTCTAGCGGGCGCCAGCACAGATACGCAGTATTTT.

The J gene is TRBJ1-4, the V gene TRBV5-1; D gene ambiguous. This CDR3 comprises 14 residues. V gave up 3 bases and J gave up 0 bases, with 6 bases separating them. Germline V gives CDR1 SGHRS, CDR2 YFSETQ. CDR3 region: CASSSGPTNEKLFF. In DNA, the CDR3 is TGCGCCAGCAGCTCCGGACCAACTAATGAAAAACTGTTTTTT.

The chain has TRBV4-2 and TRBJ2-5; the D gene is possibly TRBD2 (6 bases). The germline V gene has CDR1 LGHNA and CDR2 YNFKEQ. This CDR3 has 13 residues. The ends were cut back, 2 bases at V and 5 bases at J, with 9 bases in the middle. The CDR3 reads CASSQRLAETQYF. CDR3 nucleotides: TGTGCCAGCAGCCAAAGGCTAGCGGAGACCCAGTACTTC.

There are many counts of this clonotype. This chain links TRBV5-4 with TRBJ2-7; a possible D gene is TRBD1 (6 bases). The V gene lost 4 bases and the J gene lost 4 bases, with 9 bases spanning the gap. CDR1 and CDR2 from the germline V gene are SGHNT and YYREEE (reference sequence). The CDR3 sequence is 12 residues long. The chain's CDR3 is CASSRDIYEQYF. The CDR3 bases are TGTGCCAGCAGCAGGGACATTTACGAGCAGTACTTC.

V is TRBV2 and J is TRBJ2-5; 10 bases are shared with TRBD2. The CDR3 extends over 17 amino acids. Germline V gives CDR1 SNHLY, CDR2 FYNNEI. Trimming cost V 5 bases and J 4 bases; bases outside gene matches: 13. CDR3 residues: CASSLRTSGGRGETQYF. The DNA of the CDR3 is TGTGCCAGCAGTCTACGGACTAGCGGAGGGCGTGGAGAGACCCAGTACTTC.

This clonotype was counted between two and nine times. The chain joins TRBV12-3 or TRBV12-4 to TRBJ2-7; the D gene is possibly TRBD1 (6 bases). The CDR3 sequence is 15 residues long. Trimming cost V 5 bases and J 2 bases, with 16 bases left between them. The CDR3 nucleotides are TGTGCCAGCAGTAGGGGGACCGAGTTCCCCTACGAGCAGTACTTC. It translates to CASSRGTEFPYEQYF.

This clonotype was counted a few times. The CDR3 nucleotides are TGTGCTAGTGGTCCCAGCATGGGCGCTGGGGCCAACGTCCTGACTTTC. This encodes CASGPSMGAGANVLTF. This chain links TRBV12-5 with TRBJ2-6; D ambiguous. In germline, CDR1 is LGHNT, CDR2 FRNRAP. V was pared by 5 bases and J by 2 bases, with 13 bases between. The CDR3 has 16 residues.

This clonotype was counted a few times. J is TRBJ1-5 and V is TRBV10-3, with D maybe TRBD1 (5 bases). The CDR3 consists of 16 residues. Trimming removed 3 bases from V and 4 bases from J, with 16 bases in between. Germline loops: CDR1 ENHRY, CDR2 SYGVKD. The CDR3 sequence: CAISEGGAGGNQPQHF. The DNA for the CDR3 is TGTGCCATCAGTGAAGGAGGGGCCGGAGGGAATCAGCCCCAGCATTTT.

The CDR3 is CASSFQGSDSPLHF. In DNA, the CDR3 is TGTGCCAGCAGTTTTCAGGGTTCGGATTCACCCCTCCACTTT. The rearrangement links TRBV12-3 or TRBV12-4 to TRBJ1-6, with D tentatively TRBD1 (5 bases). CDR3 length: 14 amino acids. Trimming stripped 3 bases from V and 8 bases from J, with 11 bases between.

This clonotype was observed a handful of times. The chain's CDR3 is CASSSRLAGHTDTQYF. CDR3 sequence (DNA): TGTGCCAGCAGCTCTAGACTAGCGGGACACACAGATACGCAGTATTTT. This chain links TRBV5-4 with TRBJ2-3, with 11 bases that match TRBD2. The length of the CDR3 is 16 residues. The V gene end was trimmed by 3 bases and the J gene end by 2 bases; junction bases not matched to a gene: 5. The V gene's germline CDR1 is SGHNT and CDR2 YYREEE (reference sequence).

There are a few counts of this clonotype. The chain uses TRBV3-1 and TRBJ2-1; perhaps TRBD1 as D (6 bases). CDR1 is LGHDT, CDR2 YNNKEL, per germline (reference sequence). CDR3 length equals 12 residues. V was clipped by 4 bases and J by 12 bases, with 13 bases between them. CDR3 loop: CASSRLQGTQFF. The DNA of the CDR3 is TGTGCCAGCAGCCGCCTGCAGGGGACGCAGTTCTTC.

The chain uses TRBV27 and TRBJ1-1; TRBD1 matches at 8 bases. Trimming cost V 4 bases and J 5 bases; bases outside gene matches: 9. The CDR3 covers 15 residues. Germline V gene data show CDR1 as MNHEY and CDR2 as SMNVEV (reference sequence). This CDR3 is CASSSRQGKRTEAFF. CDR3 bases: TGTGCCAGCAGTTCCCGACAGGGGAAACGGACTGAAGCTTTCTTT.

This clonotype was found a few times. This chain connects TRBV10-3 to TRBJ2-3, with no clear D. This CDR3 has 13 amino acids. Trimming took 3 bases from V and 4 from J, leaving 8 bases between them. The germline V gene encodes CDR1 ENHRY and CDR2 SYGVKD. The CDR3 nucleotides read TGTGCCATCAGTGAATGGGCCTCAGATACGCAGTATTTT. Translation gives CAISEWASDTQYF.

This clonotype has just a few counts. Written as DNA, the CDR3 is TGCAGTGCTAGGGACAGGGGGTACACTCAGCCCCAGCATTTT. Its translation: CSARDRGYTQPQHF. V usage is TRBV20-1 and J usage is TRBJ1-5, with 10 nucleotides matching TRBD1. After removal of 3 bases from V and 6 bases from J, the junction contained 5 bases not matched to a gene. The CDR3 is 14 amino acids. Germline CDR1 is DFQATT and CDR2 is SNEGSKA (reference sequence).

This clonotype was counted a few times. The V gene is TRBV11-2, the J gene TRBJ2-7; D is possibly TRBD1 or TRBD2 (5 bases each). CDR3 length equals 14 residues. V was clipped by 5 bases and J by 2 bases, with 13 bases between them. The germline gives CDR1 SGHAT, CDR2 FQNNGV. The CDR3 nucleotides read TGTGCCAGCAGCCGGCTCCGGGGCGCCTACGAGCAGTACTTC. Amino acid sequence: CASSRLRGAYEQYF. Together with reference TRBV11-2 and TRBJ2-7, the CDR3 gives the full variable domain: EAGVAQSPRYKIIEKRQSVAFWCNPISGHATLYWYQQILGQGPKLLIQFQNNGVVDDSQLPKDRFSAERLKGVDSTLKIQPAKLEDSAVYLCASSRLRGAYEQYFGPGTRLTVT.

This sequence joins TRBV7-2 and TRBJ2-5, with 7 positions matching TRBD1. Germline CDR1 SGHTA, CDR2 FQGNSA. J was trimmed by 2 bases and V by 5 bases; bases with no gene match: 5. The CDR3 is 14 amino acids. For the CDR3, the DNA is TGTGCCAGCAGCCTCACGACAGGGCAAGAGACCCAGTACTTC. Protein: CASSLTTGQETQYF.

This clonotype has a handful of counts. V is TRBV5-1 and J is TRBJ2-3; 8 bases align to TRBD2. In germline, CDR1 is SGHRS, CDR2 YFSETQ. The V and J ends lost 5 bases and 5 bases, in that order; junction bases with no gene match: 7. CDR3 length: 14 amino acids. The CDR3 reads CASSDPAGGDTQYF. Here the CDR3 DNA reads TGCGCCAGCAGTGACCCCGCGGGAGGAGATACGCAGTATTTT.

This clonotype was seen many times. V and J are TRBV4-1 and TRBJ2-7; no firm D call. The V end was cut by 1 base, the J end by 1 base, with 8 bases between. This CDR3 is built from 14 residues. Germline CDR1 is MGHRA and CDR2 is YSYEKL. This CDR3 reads CASSQGVASYEQYF. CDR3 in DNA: TGCGCCAGCAGCCAAGGTGTGGCGTCCTACGAGCAGTACTTC.

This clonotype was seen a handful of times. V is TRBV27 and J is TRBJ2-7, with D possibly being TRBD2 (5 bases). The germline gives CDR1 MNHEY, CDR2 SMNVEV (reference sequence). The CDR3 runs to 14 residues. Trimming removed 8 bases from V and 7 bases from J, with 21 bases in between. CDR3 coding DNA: TGTGCCAGCCAAGCGGACTGGGTCCACCTGGAGCAGTACTTC. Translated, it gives CASQADWVHLEQYF.

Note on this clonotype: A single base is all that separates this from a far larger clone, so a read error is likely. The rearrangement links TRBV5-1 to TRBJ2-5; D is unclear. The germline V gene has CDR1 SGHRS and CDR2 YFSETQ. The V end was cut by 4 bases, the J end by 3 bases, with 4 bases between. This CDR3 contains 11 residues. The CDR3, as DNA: TGCGCCAGCAGCGTGGAAGAGACCCAGTACTTC. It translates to CASSVEETQYF.

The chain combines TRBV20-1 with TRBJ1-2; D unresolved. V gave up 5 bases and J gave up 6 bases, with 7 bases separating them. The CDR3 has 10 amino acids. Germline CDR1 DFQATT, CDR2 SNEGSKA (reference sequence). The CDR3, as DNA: TGCAGTGCTGGGTCGGATGGCTACACCTTC. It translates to CSAGSDGYTF.

As DNA, the CDR3 is TGTGCCAGCAGCAAAAAACTAATGGGACTAGCGGGATATGAGCAGTTCTTC. Translating it yields CASSKKLMGLAGYEQFF. The V gene is TRBV12-3 or TRBV12-4, the J gene TRBJ2-1; 13 nucleotides align to TRBD2. Unmatched junction bases numbered 13, after V lost 6 bases and J lost 8 bases. This CDR3 is built from 17 residues.

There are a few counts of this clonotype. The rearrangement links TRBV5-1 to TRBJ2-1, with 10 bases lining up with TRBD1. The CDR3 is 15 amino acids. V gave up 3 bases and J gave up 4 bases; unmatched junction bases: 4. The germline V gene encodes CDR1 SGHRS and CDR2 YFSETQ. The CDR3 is CASSYRTGGYNEQFF. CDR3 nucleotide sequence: TGCGCCAGCAGCTACCGGACAGGGGGGTACAATGAGCAGTTCTTC. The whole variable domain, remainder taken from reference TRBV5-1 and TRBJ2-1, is KAGVTQTPRYLIKTRGQQVTLSCSPISGHRSVSWYQQTPGQGLQFLFEYFSETQRNKGNFPGRFSGRQFSNSRSEMNVSTLELGDSALYLCASSYRTGGYNEQFFGPGTRLTVL.

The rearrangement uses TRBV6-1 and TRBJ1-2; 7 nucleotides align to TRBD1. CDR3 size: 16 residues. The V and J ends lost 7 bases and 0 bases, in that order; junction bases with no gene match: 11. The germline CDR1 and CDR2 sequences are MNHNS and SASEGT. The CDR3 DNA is TGTGCCAGCATCCAGAGGACAGGATTAGCTAACTATGGCTACACCTTC. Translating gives CASIQRTGLANYGYTF.

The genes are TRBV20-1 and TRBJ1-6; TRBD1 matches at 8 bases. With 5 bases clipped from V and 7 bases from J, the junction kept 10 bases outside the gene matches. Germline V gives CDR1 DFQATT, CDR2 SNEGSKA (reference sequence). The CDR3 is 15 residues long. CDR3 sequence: CSAPKRTGRNSPLHF. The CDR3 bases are TGCAGTGCTCCCAAAAGGACAGGGAGGAATTCACCCCTCCACTTT.